This T cell receptor (beta chain) was sequenced in a study of cytomegalovirus exposure and HLA in healthy donors. Regarding this clone: Its antigen is currently unknown.

The study's findings and limits: Testing in vitro showed three CMV-associated chains specific for CMV antigens. Some public TCRs appeared in many individuals, while most sequences were rare. A later analysis, which compared TCR beta chains of equal frequency, found the HLA-associated ones more clonally expanded.

The PCR used 60 Vbeta and 13 Jbeta primers. Data came from immunoSEQ multiplex PCR; TCRdb stores just in-frame clones and leaves some out. In the table there are tens of thousands of clones, approximately 79% of which are singletons. The CDR3 contains 15 residues. The J segment lost 4 bases and the V segment lost 5 bases, leaving 5 bases of the junction unmatched. The V gene's germline CDR1 is SGHNT and CDR2 YYREEE (reference sequence). The chain joins TRBV5-4 to TRBJ2-1; 11 positions agree with TRBD2. This sequence was found in a woman under 40 in good health and CMV-seronegative. Sample: PBMCs. The CDR3 region has the DNA TGTGCCAGCAGGAGGTTAGCGGGAGGGTACAATGAGCAGTTCTTC. The encoded protein is CASRRLAGGYNEQFF. The full variable domain, with the rest looked up from reference TRBV5-4 and TRBJ2-1, is ETGVTQSPTHLIKTRGQQVTLRCSSQSGHNTVSWYQQALGQGPQFIFQYYREEENGRGNFPPRFSGLQFPNYSSELNVNALELDDSALYLCASRRLAGGYNEQFFGPGTRLTVL.